The 5 T cell receptor beta chains below come from one sample, sequenced in a study of blood T cell repertoires in COVID-19. Sequenced by immunoSEQ multiplex PCR; TCRdb stores in-frame clones only, minus some. The repertoire consists of 200,000 to 300,000 clones, with around 88% occurring once and the leading ten covering about 2.1%. Sequenced sample: peripheral blood. Receptor source: a man under 40 with active or convalescent COVID-19.

J is TRBJ1-5 and V is TRBV7-6; TRBD1 agrees at 7 bases. The trim removed 5 bases at V and 3 bases at J, leaving 7 bases unmatched. The CDR3 is 15 amino acids. CDR1 is SGHVS and CDR2 is FNYEAQ in the germline V gene. CDR3 loop: CASSPGGGVNQPQHF. CDR3 nucleotides: TGTGCCAGCAGCCCCGGAGGGGGCGTCAATCAGCCCCAGCATTTT.

The rearrangement uses TRBV29-1 and TRBJ2-7, with D possibly being TRBD2 (5 bases). The CDR3 loop spans 14 amino acids. V dropped 4 bases and J dropped 0 bases, with 13 bases sitting between them. Germline CDR1 and CDR2: SQVTM and ANQGSEA. The DNA for the CDR3 is TGCAGCGTTGCTAACCGGGGTAGCTCCTACGAGCAGTACTTC. Translation gives CSVANRGSSYEQYF.

The chain employs TRBV24-1 and TRBJ2-1; 9 nucleotides align to TRBD2. V shed 2 bases and J 4 bases; nucleotides not matched to a gene: 5. This CDR3 has 16 residues. CDR1 and CDR2 from the germline V gene are KGHDR and SFDVKD. CDR3 protein: CATSDSRLAVYNEQFF. For the CDR3, the DNA is TGTGCCACCAGTGATTCCCGACTAGCGGTTTACAATGAGCAGTTCTTC.

This chain links TRBV6-5 with TRBJ2-7, with D uncertain. Germline V gives CDR1 MNHEY, CDR2 SVGAGI. V lost 0 bases, J lost 2 bases, and 11 bases lay in between. The CDR3 sequence is 15 residues long. The CDR3 DNA is TGTGCCAGCAGTTACTCCACAGCACCAGCCTACGAGCAGTACTTC. The encoded protein is CASSYSTAPAYEQYF.

The chain is built from TRBV2 and TRBJ1-5, with a possible D match to TRBD1 (5 bases). The CDR3 runs 13 residues. Germline V CDR1 and CDR2: SNHLY, FYNNEI. V lost 2 bases, J lost 6 bases, and 8 bases lay in between. CDR3 coding DNA: TGTGCCAGCAGTGAAAGGGGCCGTCAGCCCCAGCATTTT. This sequence encodes CASSERGRQPQHF.